These 16 T cell receptor beta chains originate from one sample sequenced in a study of beta chain features in type 1 diabetes. Isolated RNA was reverse transcribed in full, so expressed TCRB transcripts were sequenced. Sequencing used immunoSEQ multiplex PCR; TCRdb keeps in-frame clones, though not all of them. This sample has about 200,000 clones, with approximately 10% found just once. Sequencing was performed on central memory CD4+ T cells from blood. The receptor set was obtained from a man in his late teens or twenties in good health.

V and J are TRBV7-2 and TRBJ1-5, with 8 bases that match TRBD1. Germline CDR1 SGHTA, CDR2 FQGNSA. Losses at the gene ends were 5 bases for V and 4 bases for J; bases not matched to a gene: 4. This CDR3 has 14 amino acids. The CDR3: CASSKTGVNQPQHF. The CDR3 nucleotides are TGTGCCAGCAGCAAGACAGGGGTAAATCAGCCCCAGCATTTT.

The V and J genes are TRBV30 and TRBJ2-7; 8 bases match TRBD1. From germline, CDR1 is GTSNPN and CDR2 SVGIG (reference sequence). V was pared by 3 bases and J by 5 bases, with 3 bases of the junction left unmatched. CDR3 length: 12 amino acids. The DNA for the CDR3 is TGTGCCTGGAGAGACAGGGGCGACGAGCAGTACTTC. It is translated as CAWRDRGDEQYF. Looking up the rest from reference TRBV30 and TRBJ2-7 gives the full variable domain: SQTIHQWPATLVQPVGSPLSLECTVEGTSNPNLYWYRQAAGRGLQLLFYSVGIGQISSEVPQNLSASRPQDRQFILSSKKLLLSDSGFYLCAWRDRGDEQYFGPGTRLTVT.

This clone turned up a few times. DNA for the CDR3: TGTGCCAGCAGCTTATACCTGAGCCCTGAAGCTTTCTTT. Encoded protein: CASSLYLSPEAFF. The chain recombines TRBV13 with TRBJ1-1, with unresolved D. The CDR3 contains 13 residues. The germline V and J ends were trimmed by 2 bases and 6 bases, with 10 bases remaining between them. Germline assignment: CDR1 PRHDT and CDR2 FYEKMQ (reference sequence).

The rearrangement links TRBV7-9 to TRBJ2-1; 8 positions agree with TRBD1. V trimming: 1 base; J trimming: 8 bases; junction bases outside the gene matches: 10. Germline CDR1 and CDR2: SEHNR and FQNEAQ (reference sequence). CDR3 size: 16 residues. For the CDR3, the DNA is TGTGCCAGCAGCTTAGAAGGGCAGGGGGCGCGGGATGAGCAGTTCTTC. The encoded protein is CASSLEGQGARDEQFF.

This clone has more than one count but fewer than ten. This chain connects TRBV20-1 to TRBJ2-1; D not certain. V gave up 6 bases and J gave up 12 bases, with 12 bases separating them. The CDR3 sequence is 10 residues long. CDR1 and CDR2 from the germline V gene are DFQATT and SNEGSKA (reference sequence). This CDR3 is CSAPKEWQFF. The CDR3 region has the DNA TGCAGTGCCCCAAAGGAATGGCAGTTCTTC.

In its sample, this clone was seen a few times. The V and J genes are TRBV14 and TRBJ2-5; no clear D gene. The CDR3 has 11 amino acids. Germline lookup yields CDR1 SGHDN and CDR2 FVKESK. The V end was cut by 1 base, the J end by 6 bases, with 3 bases between. CDR3 bases: TGTGCCAGCAGCCAAGGAAAGACCCAGTACTTC. Translated, it gives CASSQGKTQYF.

There are a few counts of this clone. The chain joins TRBV7-3 to TRBJ2-4; D is possibly TRBD2 (6 bases). The CDR3 runs 14 residues. Germline V CDR1 and CDR2: SGHTA, FQGTGA. The V gene lost 2 bases and the J gene lost 9 bases, with 14 bases spanning the gap. This CDR3 is CASSLAPQGGIQYF. The CDR3 nucleotides read TGTGCCAGCAGCTTAGCACCCCAGGGAGGCATTCAGTACTTC.

The V call is TRBV18, the J call TRBJ1-1, with D unclear. This CDR3 contains 14 residues. In germline, CDR1 is KGHSH, CDR2 LQKENI. The V and J ends lost 3 bases and 3 bases respectively, with 11 bases between them. The CDR3 sequence: CASSPLEADTEAFF. The CDR3 DNA reads as TGTGCCAGCTCACCCCTCGAGGCAGACACTGAAGCTTTCTTT.

The table lists this clone with a few counts. V gene TRBV4-3 combines with J gene TRBJ2-1; D is tentatively TRBD1 or TRBD2 (5 bases each). The germline CDR1 and CDR2 sequences are LGHNA and YSLEER. This CDR3 contains 16 residues. V shed 3 bases and J shed 4 bases, with 16 bases lying between them. CDR3 region: CASSQNLAGMYNEQFF. The CDR3 DNA sequence: TGCGCCAGCAGCCAGAATCTAGCAGGGATGTACAATGAGCAGTTCTTC.

This clone was observed a few times. J is TRBJ1-4 and V is TRBV5-1, with D unresolved. Germline lookup yields CDR1 SGHRS and CDR2 YFSETQ. V lost 4 bases and J 8 bases, leaving 12 bases between the germline ends. The CDR3 has 13 amino acids. CDR3 region: CASSRDDGEKLFF. CDR3 nucleotide sequence: TGCGCCAGCAGCCGGGATGACGGGGAAAAACTGTTTTTT.

This chain connects TRBV18 to TRBJ2-2; TRBD1 matches at 7 bases. V was pared by 8 bases and J by 5 bases, with 11 bases of the junction left unmatched. This CDR3 is built from 15 residues. CDR1 is KGHSH, CDR2 LQKENI, per germline. The chain's CDR3 is CASPSRGRETGELFF. The CDR3 DNA is TGTGCCAGCCCCTCCAGGGGGAGAGAGACCGGGGAGCTGTTTTTT. The variable domain in full, with the rest retrieved from reference TRBV18 and TRBJ2-2, is NAGVMQNPRHLVRRRGQEARLRCSPMKGHSHVYWYRQLPEEGLKFMVYLQKENIIDESGMPKERFSAEFPKEGPSILRIQQVVRGDSAAYFCASPSRGRETGELFFGEGSRLTVL.

Many counts were recorded for this clone. The chain links TRBV28 to TRBJ2-7; 7 nucleotides line up with TRBD1. Germline CDR1 and CDR2: MDHEN and SYDVKM. V shed 6 bases and J 1 base; nucleotides not matched to a gene: 3. The CDR3 is 13 residues long. CDR3 amino acids: CASSPGQSYEQYF. The CDR3 DNA sequence: TGTGCCAGCAGCCCGGGACAGTCCTACGAGCAGTACTTC.

This clone was counted between two and nine times. This rearrangement joins TRBV6-1 to TRBJ2-5; D gene unclear. This CDR3 has 13 residues. Germline V gene sequence: CDR1 MNHNS, CDR2 SASEGT. V was cut by 2 bases and J by 1 base, with 5 bases left in between. CDR3: CASSEHSQETQYF. Written as DNA, the CDR3 is TGTGCCAGCAGTGAACACAGCCAAGAGACCCAGTACTTC.

The V gene is TRBV10-1, the J gene TRBJ2-6; D remains ambiguous. In germline, CDR1 is WNHNN, CDR2 SYGVQD (reference sequence). Deletions cut 6 bases from V and 0 bases from J, with 0 bases between. The CDR3 is 12 amino acids. The CDR3 sequence: CASSSGANVLTF. Here the CDR3 DNA reads TGCGCCAGCAGCTCTGGGGCCAACGTCCTGACTTTC.

The rearrangement joins TRBV4-3 to TRBJ1-4; D is ambiguous. The CDR3 extends over 15 amino acids. V lost 2 bases and J 7 bases, leaving 14 bases between the germline ends. Germline CDR1 is LGHNA and CDR2 is YSLEER. In DNA, the CDR3 is TGCGCCAGCAGCCAACAAATGCGCTCCGGTGAAAAACTGTTTTTT. Translated: CASSQQMRSGEKLFF.

The chain combines TRBV20-1 with TRBJ2-3; no clear D gene. This CDR3 spans 11 amino acids. V dropped 6 bases and J dropped 2 bases, with 6 bases sitting between them. Germline lookup yields CDR1 DFQATT and CDR2 SNEGSKA (reference sequence). The DNA of the CDR3 is TGCAGTGCCCAGCTCACAGATACGCAGTATTTT. Its protein product is CSAQLTDTQYF.